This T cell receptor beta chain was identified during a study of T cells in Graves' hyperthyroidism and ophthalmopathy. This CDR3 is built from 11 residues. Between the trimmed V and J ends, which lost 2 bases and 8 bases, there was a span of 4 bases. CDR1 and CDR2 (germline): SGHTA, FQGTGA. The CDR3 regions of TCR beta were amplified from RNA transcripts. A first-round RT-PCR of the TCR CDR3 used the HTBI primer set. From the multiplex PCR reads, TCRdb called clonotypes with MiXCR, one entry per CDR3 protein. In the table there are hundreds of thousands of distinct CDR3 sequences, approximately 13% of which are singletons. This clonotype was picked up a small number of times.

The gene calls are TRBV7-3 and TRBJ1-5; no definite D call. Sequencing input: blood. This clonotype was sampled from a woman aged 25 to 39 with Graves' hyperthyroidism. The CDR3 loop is CASSLEKPQHF. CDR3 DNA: TGTGCCAGCAGCTTAGAGAAGCCCCAGCATTTT. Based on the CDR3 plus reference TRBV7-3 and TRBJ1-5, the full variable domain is GAGVSQTPSNKVTEKGKYVELRCDPISGHTALYWYRQSLGQGPEFLIYFQGTGAADDSGLPNDRFFAVRPEGSVSTLKIQRTERGDSAVYLCASSLEKPQHFGDGTRLSIL.